Each of the 23 T cell receptor beta chains below was sequenced from the same sample in a study of Ad26.COV2.S vaccination and SARS-CoV-2 variants listed by TCRdb under 2021. The library was obtained by the immunoSEQ multiplex PCR assay. TCRdb mirrors the immuneACCESS table, restricted to in-frame sequences. Some clones are absent from its copies; in checked studies, under half trace to an unresolved V gene, and the reason for the others is unknown. The sample table contains 450,000 to 550,000 clones; only one count was recorded for approximately 89% of them. The ten top clones hold about 2.4% of the sample. Reading the label with the study, this specimen's treatment or condition is: 15 to 20 received Ad26.COV2.S at low or high dose, single or two shots; about 5 received placebo; per-sample allocation not given. Repertoires of vaccine and placebo recipients were sequenced from samples taken on day 63 after the first injection.

The specimen comprised peripheral blood, sampled in a trial of Ad26.COV2.S vaccine versus placebo. These receptors all come from a person between 18 and 60 years old who received the Ad26.COV2.S COVID-19 vaccine or a placebo.

CDR3 coding DNA: TGTGCCAGCAGTATGACAGAAAGCACAGATACGCAGTATTTT. Its translation is CASSMTESTDTQYF. The V and J genes are TRBV6-5 and TRBJ2-3, with D perhaps TRBD1 (5 bases). V shed 5 bases and J shed 0 bases, with 9 bases lying between them. This CDR3 comprises 14 residues. Germline V lookup: CDR1 MNHEY, CDR2 SVGAGI.

The V call is TRBV2, the J call TRBJ2-1; no reliable D call. CDR1 and CDR2 from the germline V gene are SNHLY and FYNNEI. V dropped 8 bases and J dropped 2 bases, with 10 bases sitting between them. The length of the CDR3 is 13 residues. Here the CDR3 reads CASAQLTYNEQFF. The DNA of the CDR3 is TGTGCCAGCGCTCAGCTTACCTACAATGAGCAGTTCTTC.

The rearrangement uses TRBV7-2 and TRBJ2-5; a weak D match, TRBD1 (5 bases). Germline CDR1 is SGHTA and CDR2 is FQGNSA. Trimming stripped 5 bases from V and 3 bases from J, with 13 bases between. The CDR3 extends over 14 amino acids. Here the CDR3 reads CASSPRRAEETQYF. As DNA, the CDR3 is TGTGCCAGCAGCCCCCGCAGGGCCGAAGAGACCCAGTACTTC.

This clone was observed once. The chain is built from TRBV24-1 and TRBJ1-2; D ambiguous. The CDR3 has 11 amino acids. The germline V and J ends were trimmed by 8 bases and 8 bases, with 11 bases remaining between them. Germline CDR1 reads KGHDR; CDR2 reads SFDVKD. In DNA, the CDR3 is TGTGCCACCAAGGGTTATGACGGCTACACCTTC. It yields the protein CATKGYDGYTF.

The CDR3, as DNA: TGTGCCAGCAGCTTAGTCCCAGGGCTTGAAGCTTTCTTT. Amino acid sequence: CASSLVPGLEAFF. This sequence joins TRBV7-9 and TRBJ1-1, with D tentatively TRBD1 (5 bases). Germline lookup yields CDR1 SEHNR and CDR2 FQNEAQ (reference sequence). Trimming stripped 1 base from V and 7 bases from J, with 10 bases between. CDR3 size: 13 residues.

The count of this clone is one. V and J are TRBV9 and TRBJ2-3, with D possibly matching TRBD2 (6 bases). Germline assignment: CDR1 SGDLS and CDR2 YYNGEE. The CDR3 loop spans 15 amino acids. Trimming removed 3 bases from V and 6 bases from J, with 17 bases in between. The CDR3 nucleotides are TGTGCCAGCAGCGCCCTTTACGGGAGCGGGGATACGCAGTATTTT. It specifies CASSALYGSGDTQYF. Using reference TRBV9 and TRBJ2-3 for the parts outside the CDR3, the full variable domain is DSGVTQTPKHLITATGQRVTLRCSPRSGDLSVYWYQQSLDQGLQFLIQYYNGEERAKGNILERFSAQQFPDLHSELNLSSLELGDSALYFCASSALYGSGDTQYFGPGTRLTVL.

The chain joins TRBV9 to TRBJ2-3, with TRBD2 matching 15 bases. The CDR3 length is 15 residues. CDR1 and CDR2 (germline): SGDLS, YYNGEE. V lost 3 bases to trimming and J lost 5 bases; unmatched junction nucleotides: 1. CDR3 protein: CASSEGLAGGDTQYF. The CDR3 DNA reads as TGTGCCAGCAGCGAGGGACTAGCGGGGGGAGATACGCAGTATTTT.

The chain joins TRBV19 to TRBJ2-7; 14 bases map to TRBD2. Germline loops: CDR1 LNHDA, CDR2 SQIVND (reference sequence). The CDR3 loop spans 16 amino acids. With V trimmed by 5 bases and J by 7 bases, 10 bases remained unmatched. The CDR3 sequence is CASSGGGLAGVEEQYV. For the CDR3, the DNA is TGTGCCAGTAGTGGAGGGGGACTAGCGGGAGTGGAGGAGCAGTACGTC.

CDR3 sequence reads: CASRLDRGDNEQFF. For the CDR3, the DNA is TGTGCAAGTCGCTTAGACAGGGGCGACAATGAGCAGTTCTTC. The chain employs TRBV12-2 and TRBJ2-1; the table's TRBD1 call for D was not verified on the DNA. TRBV12-2 is a recognized pseudogene. The CDR3 totals 14 residues.

The genes are TRBV14 and TRBJ1-5, with D unclear. Germline CDR1 SGHDN, CDR2 FVKESK. This CDR3 contains 16 residues. V lost 4 bases and J 0 bases, leaving 13 bases between the germline ends. Written as DNA, the CDR3 is TGTGCCAGCAGCCTCAGAGGCCCCCATAGCAATCAGCCCCAGCATTTT. This translates into CASSLRGPHSNQPQHF. The full variable domain, rest sourced from reference TRBV14 and TRBJ1-5, is EAGVTQFPSHSVIEKGQTVTLRCDPISGHDNLYWYRRVMGKEIKFLLHFVKESKQDESGMPNNRFLAERTGGTYSTLKVQPAELEDSGVYFCASSLRGPHSNQPQHFGDGTRLSIL.

The chain links TRBV28 to TRBJ2-7; D ambiguous. V shed 1 base and J shed 2 bases, with 24 bases lying between them. The CDR3 contains 19 residues. Germline assignment: CDR1 MDHEN and CDR2 SYDVKM. This CDR3 is CASSLYWAPNRAFPYEQYF. DNA of the CDR3: TGTGCCAGCAGTTTATATTGGGCACCGAACCGGGCCTTTCCCTACGAGCAGTACTTC.

The chain recombines TRBV5-4 with TRBJ1-3; TRBD1 agrees at 7 bases. The CDR3 covers 14 residues. The germline CDR1 and CDR2 sequences are SGHNT and YYREEE (reference sequence). V dropped 3 bases and J dropped 4; count of bases not matched to a gene: 4. CDR3 sequence reads: CASSSRDRGNTIYF. CDR3 DNA sequence: TGTGCCAGCAGCTCCCGGGACAGAGGAAACACCATATATTTT.

This chain links TRBV28 with TRBJ2-2, with D perhaps being TRBD1 or TRBD2 (5 bases each). The CDR3 sequence is 17 residues long. Trimming pared 6 bases from V and 6 bases from J, leaving 23 bases between. Germline V CDR1 and CDR2: MDHEN, SYDVKM. The CDR3 loop is CASRRGGSASFAGELFF. The CDR3 nucleotides are TGTGCCAGCAGGAGGGGTGGGTCGGCTAGCTTTGCCGGGGAGCTGTTTTTT.

The V gene is TRBV12-3 or TRBV12-4, the J gene TRBJ1-2, with D possibly matching TRBD1 (5 bases). V dropped 5 bases and J dropped 4 bases, with 11 bases sitting between them. The CDR3 length is 13 residues. The CDR3 nucleotides read TGTGCCAGCAGTCGCCGGGACCTCTATGGCTACACCTTC. This encodes CASSRRDLYGYTF.

The table lists this clone with a count of one. V usage is TRBV19 and J usage is TRBJ1-6; the match to TRBD1 covers 9 bases. Germline assignment: CDR1 LNHDA and CDR2 SQIVND (reference sequence). V gave up 5 bases and J gave up 10 bases; unmatched junction bases: 6. There are 14 residues in the CDR3. The chain's CDR3 is CASSVGQGNSPLHF. Here the CDR3 DNA reads TGTGCCAGTAGTGTAGGACAGGGGAACTCACCCCTCCACTTT.

V and J are TRBV14 and TRBJ2-2; no reliable D call. The germline CDR1 and CDR2 sequences are SGHDN and FVKESK. The CDR3 is made up of 13 amino acids. Trimming took 0 bases from V and 9 from J, leaving 8 bases between them. The CDR3 loop is CASSQDEERELFF. For the CDR3, the DNA is TGTGCCAGCAGCCAAGATGAAGAGAGGGAGCTGTTTTTT.

This chain connects TRBV4-1 to TRBJ2-5; tentatively, D is TRBD1 (5 bases). The V and J ends lost 4 bases and 1 base respectively, with 10 bases between them. CDR3 length: 14 residues. Per germline, CDR1 MGHRA and CDR2 YSYEKL. CDR3 in amino acids: CASSRGHSQETQYF. CDR3 DNA: TGCGCCAGCAGCCGCGGACATTCCCAAGAGACCCAGTACTTC.

The chain recombines TRBV4-1 with TRBJ1-2; D possibly corresponds to TRBD1 (6 bases). V was pared by 8 bases and J by 7 bases, with 17 bases between. This CDR3 has 13 residues. Germline V lookup: CDR1 MGHRA, CDR2 YSYEKL. CDR3 nucleotide sequence: TGCGCCAGCGGTCCACAGGGTGTAATTGGCTACACCTTC. Its translation is CASGPQGVIGYTF.

The chain recombines TRBV11-2 with TRBJ2-5; 7 nucleotides align to TRBD1. The CDR3 spans 13 residues. Germline V lookup: CDR1 SGHAT, CDR2 FQNNGV. V shed 6 bases and J 3 bases; nucleotides not matched to a gene: 4. CDR3 coding DNA: TGTGCCAGCAGATGGACAGGAGAAGAGACCCAGTACTTC. Translated, it gives CASRWTGEETQYF.

This rearrangement joins TRBV29-1 to TRBJ1-1, with D perhaps matching TRBD1 (5 bases). Germline CDR1 and CDR2: SQVTM and ANQGSEA. V was trimmed by 7 bases and J by 1 base, leaving 10 bases between them. The CDR3 is 12 residues long. CDR3 sequence (DNA): TGCAGCGCCAGGGATCGGAACACTGAAGCTTTCTTT. Its translation is CSARDRNTEAFF.

The chain couples TRBV4-1 to TRBJ2-7, with D maybe TRBD2 (5 bases). Trimming shortened V by 0 bases and J by 3 bases, and 12 bases separated the two germline ends. This CDR3 is 15 amino acids long. Germline assignment: CDR1 MGHRA and CDR2 YSYEKL. CDR3 in amino acids: CASSQDFTSIYEQYF. The CDR3 nucleotides read TGCGCCAGCAGCCAAGATTTCACTAGTATCTACGAGCAGTACTTC.

The chain employs TRBV24-1 and TRBJ2-2; 8 bases match TRBD1. Germline-derived CDR1 and CDR2 are KGHDR and SFDVKD. CDR3 size: 17 residues. Germline trimming cut 1 base from V and 5 bases from J; bases unmatched to any gene: 8. This CDR3 is CATSDLGTGGGTGELFF. The CDR3, as DNA: TGTGCCACCAGTGATTTAGGTACAGGGGGTGGAACCGGGGAGCTGTTTTTT.

V gene TRBV9 combines with J gene TRBJ1-1; weak D call: TRBD1 (5 bases). Between the trimmed V and J ends, which lost 0 bases and 0 bases, there was a span of 9 bases. This CDR3 has 15 amino acids. Germline-derived CDR1 and CDR2 are SGDLS and YYNGEE. The CDR3 nucleotides are TGTGCCAGCAGCGTAGTGGGGGTTATGAACACTGAAGCTTTCTTT. Amino acid sequence: CASSVVGVMNTEAFF.